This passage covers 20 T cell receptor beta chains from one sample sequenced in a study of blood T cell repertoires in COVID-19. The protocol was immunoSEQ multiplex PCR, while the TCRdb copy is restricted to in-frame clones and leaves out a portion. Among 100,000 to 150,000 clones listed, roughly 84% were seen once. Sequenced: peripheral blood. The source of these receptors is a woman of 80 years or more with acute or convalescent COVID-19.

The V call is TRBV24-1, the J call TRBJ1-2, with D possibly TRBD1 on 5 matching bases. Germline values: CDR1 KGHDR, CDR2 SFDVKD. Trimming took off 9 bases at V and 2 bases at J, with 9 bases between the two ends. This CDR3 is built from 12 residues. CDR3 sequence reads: CATLPGNYGYTF. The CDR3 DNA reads TGTGCCACCCTCCCAGGGAACTATGGCTACACCTTC.

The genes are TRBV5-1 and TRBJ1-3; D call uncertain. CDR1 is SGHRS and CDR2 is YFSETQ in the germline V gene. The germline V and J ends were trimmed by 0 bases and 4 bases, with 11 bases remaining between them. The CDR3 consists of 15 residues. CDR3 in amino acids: CASSLANMEGNTIYF. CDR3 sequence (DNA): TGCGCCAGCAGCTTGGCCAACATGGAGGGAAACACCATATATTTT.

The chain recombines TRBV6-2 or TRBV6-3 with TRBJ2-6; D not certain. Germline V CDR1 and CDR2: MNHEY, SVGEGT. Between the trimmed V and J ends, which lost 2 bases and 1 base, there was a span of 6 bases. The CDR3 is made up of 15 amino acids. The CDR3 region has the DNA TGTGCCAGCAGTTACACTATTTCTGGGGCCAACGTCCTGACTTTC. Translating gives CASSYTISGANVLTF.

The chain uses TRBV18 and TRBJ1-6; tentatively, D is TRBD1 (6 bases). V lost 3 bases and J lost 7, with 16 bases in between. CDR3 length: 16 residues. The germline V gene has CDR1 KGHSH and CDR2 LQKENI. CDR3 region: CASSPGQSATNSPLHF. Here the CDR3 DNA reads TGTGCCAGCTCACCGGGACAAAGTGCGACAAATTCACCCCTCCACTTT.

The DNA of the CDR3 is TGTGCCAGCAGAATGCGATTTACTGAAGCTTTCTTT. Protein: CASRMRFTEAFF. The chain carries TRBV5-6 and TRBJ1-1; D remains unclear. The V end was cut by 5 bases, the J end by 5 bases, with 10 bases between. The CDR3 extends over 12 amino acids. Germline CDR1 reads SGHDT; CDR2 reads YYEEEE.

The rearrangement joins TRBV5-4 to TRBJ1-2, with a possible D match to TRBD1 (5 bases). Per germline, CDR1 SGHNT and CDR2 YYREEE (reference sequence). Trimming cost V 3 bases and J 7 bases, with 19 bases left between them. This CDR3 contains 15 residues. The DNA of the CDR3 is TGTGCCAGCAGCTCCCCTGGGGCCATCGTGCGTGGCTACACCTTC. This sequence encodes CASSSPGAIVRGYTF.

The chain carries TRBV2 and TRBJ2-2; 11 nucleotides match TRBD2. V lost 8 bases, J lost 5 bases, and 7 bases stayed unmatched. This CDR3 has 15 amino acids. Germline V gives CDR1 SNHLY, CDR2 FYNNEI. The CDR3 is CASSWGTSGTGELFF. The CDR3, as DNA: TGTGCCAGCTCCTGGGGGACTAGCGGTACCGGGGAGCTGTTTTTT.

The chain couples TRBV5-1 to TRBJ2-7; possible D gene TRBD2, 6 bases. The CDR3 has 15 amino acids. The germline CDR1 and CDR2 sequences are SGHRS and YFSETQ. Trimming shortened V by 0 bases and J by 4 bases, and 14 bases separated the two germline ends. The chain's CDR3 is CASSLGLEGKYEQYF. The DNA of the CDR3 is TGCGCCAGCAGCTTGGGACTAGAGGGTAAGTACGAGCAGTACTTC. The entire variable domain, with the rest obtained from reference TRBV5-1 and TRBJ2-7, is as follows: KAGVTQTPRYLIKTRGQQVTLSCSPISGHRSVSWYQQTPGQGLQFLFEYFSETQRNKGNFPGRFSGRQFSNSRSEMNVSTLELGDSALYLCASSLGLEGKYEQYFGPGTRLTVT.

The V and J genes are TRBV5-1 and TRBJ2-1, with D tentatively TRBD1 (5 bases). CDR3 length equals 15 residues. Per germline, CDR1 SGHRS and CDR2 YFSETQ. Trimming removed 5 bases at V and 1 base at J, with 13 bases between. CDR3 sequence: CASSEVAGSYNEQFF. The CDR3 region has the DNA TGCGCCAGCAGTGAGGTGGCAGGGTCCTACAATGAGCAGTTCTTC.

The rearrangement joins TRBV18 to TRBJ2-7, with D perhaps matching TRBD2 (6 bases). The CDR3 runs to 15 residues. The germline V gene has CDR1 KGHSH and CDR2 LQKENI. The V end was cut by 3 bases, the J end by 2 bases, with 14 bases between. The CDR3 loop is CASSPAGRYTYEQYF. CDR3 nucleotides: TGTGCCAGCTCACCGGCGGGGCGTTATACCTACGAGCAGTACTTC.

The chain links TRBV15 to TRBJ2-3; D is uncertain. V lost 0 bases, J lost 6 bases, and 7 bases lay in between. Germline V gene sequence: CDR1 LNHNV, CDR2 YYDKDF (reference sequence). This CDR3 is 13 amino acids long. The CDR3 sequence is CATSRDRGDTQYF. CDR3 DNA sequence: TGTGCCACCAGCAGAGATAGAGGCGATACGCAGTATTTT.

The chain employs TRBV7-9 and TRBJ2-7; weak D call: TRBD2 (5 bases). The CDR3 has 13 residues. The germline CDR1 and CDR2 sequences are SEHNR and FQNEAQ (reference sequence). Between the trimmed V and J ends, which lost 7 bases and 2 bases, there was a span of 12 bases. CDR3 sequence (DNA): TGTGCCAGCAAGGAGGACGGACCCTACGAGCAGTACTTC. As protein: CASKEDGPYEQYF.

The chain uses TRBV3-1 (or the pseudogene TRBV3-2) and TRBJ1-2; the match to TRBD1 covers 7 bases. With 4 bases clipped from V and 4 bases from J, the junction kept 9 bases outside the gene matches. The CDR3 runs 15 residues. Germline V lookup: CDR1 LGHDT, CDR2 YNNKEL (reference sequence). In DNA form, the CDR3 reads TGTGCCAGCAGCCTAAAGAGCCAGGGGGGCTATGGCTACACCTTC. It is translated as CASSLKSQGGYGYTF.

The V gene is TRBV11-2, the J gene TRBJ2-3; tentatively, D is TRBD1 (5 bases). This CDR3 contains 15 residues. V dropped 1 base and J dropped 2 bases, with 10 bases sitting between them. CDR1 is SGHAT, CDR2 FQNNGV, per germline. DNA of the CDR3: TGTGCCAGCAGCTTAGGGGCAGGGTACACAGATACGCAGTATTTT. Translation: CASSLGAGYTDTQYF.

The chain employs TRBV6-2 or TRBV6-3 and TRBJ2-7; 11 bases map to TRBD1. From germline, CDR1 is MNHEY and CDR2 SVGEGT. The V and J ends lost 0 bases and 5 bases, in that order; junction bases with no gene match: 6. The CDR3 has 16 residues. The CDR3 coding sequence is TGTGCCAGCAGTTACTCCATTGGACAGGGGGCCCACGAGCAGTACTTC. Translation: CASSYSIGQGAHEQYF.

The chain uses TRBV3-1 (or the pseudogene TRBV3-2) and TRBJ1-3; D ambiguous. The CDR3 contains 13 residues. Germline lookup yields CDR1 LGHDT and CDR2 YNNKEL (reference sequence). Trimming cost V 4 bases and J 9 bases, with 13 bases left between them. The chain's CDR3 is CASSLPTGGTIYF. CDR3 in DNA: TGTGCCAGCAGCCTACCTACGGGAGGCACCATATATTTT.

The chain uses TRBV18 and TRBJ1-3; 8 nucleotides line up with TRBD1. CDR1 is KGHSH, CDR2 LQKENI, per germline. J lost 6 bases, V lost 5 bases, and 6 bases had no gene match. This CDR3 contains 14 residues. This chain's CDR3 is CASSRTGNTNTIYF. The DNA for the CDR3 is TGTGCCAGCTCAAGGACAGGGAACACAAACACCATATATTTT.

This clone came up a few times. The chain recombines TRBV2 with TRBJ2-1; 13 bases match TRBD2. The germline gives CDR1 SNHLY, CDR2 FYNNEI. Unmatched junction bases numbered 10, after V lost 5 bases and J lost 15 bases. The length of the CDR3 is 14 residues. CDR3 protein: CASSSGTSGVLRFF. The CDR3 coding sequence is TGTGCCAGCAGTTCTGGGACTAGCGGGGTTCTGCGGTTCTTC.

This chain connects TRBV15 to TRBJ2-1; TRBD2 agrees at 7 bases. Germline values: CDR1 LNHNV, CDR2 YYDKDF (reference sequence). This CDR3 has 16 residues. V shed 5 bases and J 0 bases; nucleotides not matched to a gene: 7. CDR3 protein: CATSGRGMSSYNEQFF. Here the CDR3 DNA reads TGTGCCACCAGCGGGAGGGGCATGAGCTCCTACAATGAGCAGTTCTTC.

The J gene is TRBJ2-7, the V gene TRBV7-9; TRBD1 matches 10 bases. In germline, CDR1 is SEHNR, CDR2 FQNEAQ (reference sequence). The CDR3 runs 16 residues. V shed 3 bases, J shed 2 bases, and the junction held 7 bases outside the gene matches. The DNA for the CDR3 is TGTGCCAGCAGCTTTCCCGGGACAGGGGACCCCTACGAGCAGTACTTC. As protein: CASSFPGTGDPYEQYF.